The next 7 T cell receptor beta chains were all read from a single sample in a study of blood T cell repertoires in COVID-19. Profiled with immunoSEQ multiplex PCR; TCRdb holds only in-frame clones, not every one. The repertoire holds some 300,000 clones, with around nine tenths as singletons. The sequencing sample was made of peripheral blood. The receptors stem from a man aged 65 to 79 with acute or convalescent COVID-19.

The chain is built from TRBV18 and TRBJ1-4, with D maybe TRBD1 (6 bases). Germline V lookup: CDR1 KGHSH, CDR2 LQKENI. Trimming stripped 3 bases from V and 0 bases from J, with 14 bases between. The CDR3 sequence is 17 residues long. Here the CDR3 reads CASSPNLRQATNEKLFF. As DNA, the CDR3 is TGTGCCAGCTCACCCAATCTTCGACAGGCAACTAATGAAAAACTGTTTTTT. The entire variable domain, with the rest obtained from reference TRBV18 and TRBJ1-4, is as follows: NAGVMQNPRHLVRRRGQEARLRCSPMKGHSHVYWYRQLPEEGLKFMVYLQKENIIDESGMPKERFSAEFPKEGPSILRIQQVVRGDSAAYFCASSPNLRQATNEKLFFGSGTQLSVL.

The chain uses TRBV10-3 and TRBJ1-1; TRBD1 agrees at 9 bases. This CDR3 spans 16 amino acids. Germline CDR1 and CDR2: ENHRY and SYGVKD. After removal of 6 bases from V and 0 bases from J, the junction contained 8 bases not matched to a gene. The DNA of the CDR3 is TGTGCCATCAGGGCTGAGGACAGGGGATTGAACACTGAAGCTTTCTTT. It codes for CAIRAEDRGLNTEAFF.

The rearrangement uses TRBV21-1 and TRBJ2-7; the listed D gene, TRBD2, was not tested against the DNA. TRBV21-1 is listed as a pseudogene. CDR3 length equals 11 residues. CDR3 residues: CASWGVYEQYF. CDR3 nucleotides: TGTGCCAGCTGGGGGGTCTACGAGCAGTACTTC.

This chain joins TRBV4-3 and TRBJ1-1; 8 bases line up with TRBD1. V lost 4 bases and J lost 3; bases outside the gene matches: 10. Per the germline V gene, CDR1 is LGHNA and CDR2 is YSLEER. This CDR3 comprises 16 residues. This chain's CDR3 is CASSRMDRDVDTEAFF. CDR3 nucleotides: TGCGCCAGCAGCCGTATGGACAGGGACGTTGACACTGAAGCTTTCTTT.

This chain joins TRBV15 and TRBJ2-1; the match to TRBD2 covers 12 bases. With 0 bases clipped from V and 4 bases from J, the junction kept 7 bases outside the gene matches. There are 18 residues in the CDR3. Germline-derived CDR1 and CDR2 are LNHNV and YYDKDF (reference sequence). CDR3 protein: CATSRDFRLAGEYNEQFF. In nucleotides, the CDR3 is TGTGCCACCAGCAGAGATTTTCGACTAGCGGGGGAGTACAATGAGCAGTTCTTC.

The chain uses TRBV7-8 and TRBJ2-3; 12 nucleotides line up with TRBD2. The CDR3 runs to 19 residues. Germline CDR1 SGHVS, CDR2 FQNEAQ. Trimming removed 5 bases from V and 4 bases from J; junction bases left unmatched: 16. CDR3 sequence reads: CASSRGRLAGAIAPDTQYF. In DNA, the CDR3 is TGTGCCAGCAGCCGAGGGCGACTAGCGGGAGCAATCGCCCCAGATACGCAGTATTTT.

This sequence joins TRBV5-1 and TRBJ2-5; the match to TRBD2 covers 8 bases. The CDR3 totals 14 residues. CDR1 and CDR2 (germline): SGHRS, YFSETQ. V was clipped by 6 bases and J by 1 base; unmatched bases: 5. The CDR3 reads CASTPTSGQETQYF. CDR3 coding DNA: TGCGCCAGCACCCCAACTAGCGGCCAAGAGACCCAGTACTTC.